This record concerns one T cell receptor beta chain sequence. Its antigen is not yet known. A much larger clonotype is one base distant, so this may be a read error. This record belongs to a study of blood T cells in healthy people across ages (dated by TCRdb to between 2015 and 2017). Some background on the complete study: Template switching captured roughly one uniquely barcoded TCR beta cDNA molecule per two T cells in model experiments. Two additional independent replicas of 1 million unique cDNA reads from the same blood draw were analyzed for two donors (one aged 18 to 29 and one aged 80 or older). To track age-related changes in TCR beta repertoire diversity, the study relied on deep sequencing normalized with unique cDNA molecular identifiers. Donors were grouped into four age groups: young (average approximately 15 years), middle-aged (around 39), aged (approximately 67) and long-lived (about 90). To avoid experimental bias, donors of different ages were randomly spread across the sequencing lanes.

Findings and caveats that apply to the study as a whole: Since profiling was done on bulk unsorted PBMCs, naive and antigen-experienced compartments could not be conclusively compared. A strong correlation was found between observed TCR beta diversity and the percentage of naive T cells measured by flow cytometry. Donor CMV infection status was unknown, potentially confounding age-related changes in expanded clonotypes. Compared with the aged group, the long-lived group had more naive CD4+ T cells, fewer expanded clones and increased TCR diversity, suggesting age selection. As age increased, observed TCR beta diversity per million T cells dropped in a roughly linear way, and a significant reduction was already evident by age around 41. Estimates of total diversity based on one million sequenced T cells were considered lower bounds and underestimates.

Counted from cysteine to phenylalanine, this CDR3 has 15 amino acids. The retained sequence is limited to the CDR3, 45 bases, with the frame set at the first base. For CDR1 and CDR2, the germline V gene lists SGHRS and YFSETQ. The donors were about 40 Caucasian individuals from Russia, aged roughly 6 to 90 years, who were systemically healthy. Ten milliliters of peripheral blood were collected from each donor into EDTA-treated Vacutainer tubes. Ficoll-Paque density-gradient centrifugation was used to isolate PBMCs, with at least 7 million obtained per sample. Trizol reagent was used to extract total RNA from the PBMCs, yielding at least 6 micrograms per sample. For every donor, flow cytometry on a PBMC aliquot measured the percentage of naive CD45RAhigh/CD27high T cells. Libraries were constructed by 5' RACE. The reads were generated on an Illumina HiSeq 2500. The second PCR ran for about 7 to 11 cycles and used a J-beta primer mix along with a sample-barcoded 5' primer. Each TCR beta cDNA molecule received a unique molecular identifier from a template-switch 5' adaptor carrying 12 random nucleotides. Each sample yielded at least 3 million CDR3-containing paired-end reads. First-strand cDNA synthesis was performed from all RNA using the Mint cDNA synthesis kit, with priming by a TRBC-specific oligonucleotide. Following uracil-DNA glycosylase treatment, all cDNA underwent a first 18-cycle PCR with the universal primers M1SS and BC2_uni_R. For the original study's pipeline: For normalization, 1 million high-quality reads, each with a distinct molecular identifier, were randomly selected from each sample. Reads with shared molecular identifiers were discarded instead of being binned into consensus sequences. CDR3 identification, clonotype clustering and error correction used MiTCR with a Q25 quality threshold and the strictest error-elimination algorithm. A nonparametric unseen species model with Euler transformation was used to estimate a lower bound on total TCR beta diversity. The public reads were quality trimmed at Q25 with fastp and then assembled into clones with MiXCR by TCRdb, keeping productive beta chains. Entries are consolidated by CDR3 protein sequence, retaining the most common genes and DNA. The authors' filters were not applied to this entry. The sample has around 690,000 distinct CDR3 sequences on record, under 70% of them singletons. The top ten hold 30% to 40% of the sample.

Sequences were obtained from blood. The TCR was taken from a man aged 55 to 70 in good health. This chain is built from TRBV5-1 and TRBJ1-2, and perhaps TRBD1 as D gene, on 6 matching bases. The nucleotide sequence is TGCACCAGCAGCTTATCACAGGGTTGGAGCTATGGCTACACCTTC. It translates as CTSSLSQGWSYGYTF. The CDR3 plus the reference TRBV5-1 and TRBJ1-2 genes for the other parts give the full variable domain: KAGVTQTPRYLIKTRGQQVTLSCSPISGHRSVSWYQQTPGQGLQFLFEYFSETQRNKGNFPGRFSGRQFSNSRSEMNVSTLELGDSALYLCTSSLSQGWSYGYTFGSGTRLTVV.